This T cell receptor (beta chain) was captured in a study of blood T cell repertoires in COVID-19. About the study: Samples taken during acute and convalescent COVID-19 were collected in the United States, Italy and Spain. In each case, the material was cDNA or gDNA derived from T cells, B-cell-depleted T cells, or PBMCs.

Methods used by the authors: The assay estimated nucleated cells by amplifying reference gene primers. Some clones are missing from TCRdb's copy, which holds only in-frame ones; the method was immunoSEQ multiplex PCR. That table furnishes V, J and clone size, whereas the DNA furnished D and trimming. The table records 200,000 to 250,000 clones, approximately 90% of them present only once. The TCR sequence derives from a middle-aged woman with acute or convalescent COVID-19. The sample was peripheral blood.

The CDR3 sequence: CASSRPGGGTDTQYF. In nucleotides, the CDR3 is TGTGCCAGCAGTCGCCCTGGCGGGGGCACAGATACGCAGTATTTT. The genes are TRBV3-1 (or the pseudogene TRBV3-2) and TRBJ2-3; tentative D call: TRBD2 (6 bases). In germline, CDR1 is LGHDT, CDR2 YNNKEL (reference sequence). Deletions cut 6 bases from V and 1 base from J, with 14 bases between. The CDR3 spans 15 residues.